These T cell receptor beta chains were read from a single sample in a study of metastatic and nonmetastatic thyroid tumors. From the PCR reads, TCRdb re-called clones with MiXCR. The data hold about 40,000 clones, with 17% observed a single time. Material for sequencing was tumor tissue. These receptors were taken from a female donor with papillary thyroid cancer or a benign thyroid nodule (not recorded which). Some clones in this sample may be carry-over from other donors' samples. Each CDR3 is given with its conserved first and last residue. Fields, in order: V gene, D gene, CDR3 length, J gene, clone size, CDR3 protein, CDR3 DNA. A D gene is named only where the DNA matches it firmly. Only part of the rows carry a size: once, few, many, or a class if the clone is expanded.

V: TRBV28; D: TRBD1; length: 14; J: TRBJ2-7; size: few; CDR3: CASIPGQGRIEQYF; DNA: TGTGCCAGCATTCCGGGACAGGGGCGTATCGAGCAGTACTTC
V: TRBV12-3/TRBV12-4; D: NA; length: 14; J: TRBJ1-1; size: many; CDR3: CASRTTSGGSEAFF; DNA: TGTGCCAGCAGAACCACCTCGGGGGGCTCTGAAGCTTTCTTT
V: TRBV20-1; D: TRBD1; length: 13; J: TRBJ2-1; size: many; CDR3: CSGRAGGWDEQFF; DNA: TGCAGTGGGAGAGCAGGGGGCTGGGATGAGCAGTTCTTC
V: TRBV20-1; D: TRBD2; length: 15; J: TRBJ2-3; size: many; CDR3: CSASISSGLTDTQYF; DNA: TGCAGTGCTAGTATCTCTAGCGGGCTCACAGATACGCAGTATTTT
V: TRBV20-1; D: NA; length: 13; J: TRBJ1-5; size: many; CDR3: CSARAGLNQPQHF; DNA: TGCAGTGCTCGAGCAGGGCTGAATCAGCCCCAGCATTTT
V: TRBV2; D: NA; length: 14; J: TRBJ2-1; size: many; CDR3: CASSRRGEGNEQFF; DNA: TGTGCCAGCAGCCGACGGGGTGAGGGCAATGAGCAGTTCTTC
V: TRBV25-1; D: NA; length: 15; J: TRBJ1-3; size: NA; CDR3: CASQGPTSEGNTIYF; DNA: TGTGCCAGCCAGGGCCCCACCTCGGAGGGAAACACCATATATTTT
V: TRBV9; D: NA; length: 18; J: TRBJ1-1; size: NA; CDR3: CASSAKQSYDSMNTEAFF; DNA: TGTGCCAGCAGCGCCAAACAATCTTATGACAGCATGAACACTGAAGCTTTCTTT
V: TRBV7-9; D: NA; length: 15; J: TRBJ2-7; size: many; CDR3: CASTPGSTTTYEQYF; DNA: TGTGCCAGCACCCCGGGTAGCACAACGACCTACGAGCAGTACTTC
V: TRBV20-1; D: NA; length: 14; J: TRBJ2-1; size: many; CDR3: CSAPTGHSYNEQFF; DNA: TGCAGTGCTCCCACAGGACACTCCTACAATGAGCAGTTCTTC
V: TRBV18; D: TRBD1; length: 14; J: TRBJ1-1; size: many; CDR3: CASSPDRGSDEAFF; DNA: TGTGCCAGCTCACCCGACAGGGGAAGCGATGAAGCTTTCTTT
V: TRBV28; D: NA; length: 13; J: TRBJ2-7; size: many; CDR3: CASSLTGSYEQYF; DNA: TGTGCCAGCAGTTTAACGGGATCCTACGAGCAGTACTTC
V: TRBV19; D: TRBD1; length: 13; J: TRBJ1-4; size: many; CDR3: CASSQGASEKLFF; DNA: TGTGCCAGTAGTCAGGGGGCGAGTGAAAAACTGTTTTTT
V: TRBV28; D: NA; length: 13; J: TRBJ2-3; size: NA; CDR3: CVSRWEGTDTQYF; DNA: TGTGTCAGCAGGTGGGAGGGCACAGATACGCAGTATTTT
V: TRBV28; D: TRBD1; length: 15; J: TRBJ1-1; size: few; CDR3: CASSPRGRGDTEAFF; DNA: TGTGCCAGCAGTCCCAGGGGGCGGGGTGACACTGAAGCTTTCTTT
V: TRBV6-5; D: NA; length: 11; J: TRBJ2-7; size: NA; CDR3: CASIYVYEQYF; DNA: TGTGCCAGCATTTACGTCTATGAGCAGTACTTC
V: TRBV15; D: NA; length: 14; J: TRBJ1-1; size: many; CDR3: CATSRERRNTEAFF; DNA: TGTGCCACCAGCAGAGAGAGACGGAACACTGAAGCTTTCTTT
V: TRBV19; D: NA; length: 14; J: TRBJ2-5; size: many; CDR3: CASSPSRAEETQYF; DNA: TGTGCCAGTAGCCCGAGTAGAGCTGAAGAGACCCAGTACTTC
V: TRBV6-1; D: NA; length: 12; J: TRBJ2-7; size: NA; CDR3: CASSRLVYEQYF; DNA: TGTGCCAGCAGTAGACTAGTATACGAGCAGTACTTC
V: TRBV28; D: NA; length: 15; J: TRBJ1-3; size: many; CDR3: CASSLVRSSGNTIYF; DNA: TGTGCCAGCAGTTTGGTCAGGAGCTCTGGAAACACCATATATTTT
V: TRBV6-6; D: NA; length: 18; J: TRBJ1-1; size: many; CDR3: CASSFRGRTLKRNTEAFF; DNA: TGTGCCAGCAGTTTTCGGGGTAGGACCCTAAAAAGAAACACTGAAGCTTTCTTT
V: TRBV7-8; D: TRBD1; length: 15; J: TRBJ2-7; size: many; CDR3: CASSRWTGGSYEQYF; DNA: TGTGCCAGCAGCCGTTGGACAGGGGGTTCCTACGAGCAGTACTTC
V: TRBV12-3/TRBV12-4; D: NA; length: 14; J: TRBJ1-1; size: many; CDR3: CASSEGSRWAEAFF; DNA: TGTGCCAGCAGTGAGGGGTCGAGGTGGGCTGAAGCTTTCTTT
V: TRBV5-4; D: NA; length: 15; J: TRBJ1-3; size: many; CDR3: CASSLGRGAGNTIYF; DNA: TGTGCCAGCAGCTTGGGGCGAGGGGCTGGAAACACCATATATTTT
V: TRBV4-3; D: TRBD1; length: 14; J: TRBJ2-7; size: many; CDR3: CASSQRTGTDEQYF; DNA: TGCGCCAGCAGCCAAAGGACAGGGACAGACGAGCAGTACTTC
V: TRBV27; D: NA; length: 13; J: TRBJ2-7; size: many; CDR3: CASSFRHPGEQYF; DNA: TGTGCCAGCAGTTTCCGTCATCCAGGCGAGCAGTACTTC
V: TRBV11-1; D: TRBD2; length: 17; J: TRBJ2-7; size: NA; CDR3: CVSSQGTSSSRSYEQYF; DNA: TGTGTCAGCAGCCAGGGGACTAGCTCTTCGAGATCCTACGAGCAGTACTTC
V: TRBV11-2; D: NA; length: 15; J: TRBJ2-5; size: many; CDR3: CASSPVAWPQETQYF; DNA: TGTGCCAGCAGCCCTGTGGCCTGGCCGCAAGAGACCCAGTACTTC
V: TRBV6-2/TRBV6-3; D: NA; length: 17; J: TRBJ2-1; size: NA; CDR3: CASRDSRRTSSYNEQFF; DNA: TGTGCCAGCAGGGACAGCAGAAGGACAAGCTCCTACAATGAGCAGTTCTTC
V: TRBV5-1; D: TRBD2; length: 14; J: TRBJ2-1; size: many; CDR3: CASSEAGALSEQFF; DNA: TGCGCCAGCAGCGAAGCGGGAGCTTTGAGTGAGCAGTTCTTC
V: TRBV7-2; D: TRBD1; length: 13; J: TRBJ1-5; size: many; CDR3: CASSPRQGQPQHF; DNA: TGTGCCAGCAGCCCACGACAGGGTCAGCCCCAGCATTTT
V: TRBV7-9; D: NA; length: 13; J: TRBJ1-1; size: many; CDR3: CASSQGIGTEAFF; DNA: TGTGCCAGCAGCCAGGGGATAGGCACTGAAGCTTTCTTT
V: TRBV29-1; D: NA; length: 11; J: TRBJ2-3; size: many; CDR3: CSAGTGDTQYF; DNA: TGCAGCGCCGGCACAGGCGATACGCAGTATTTT